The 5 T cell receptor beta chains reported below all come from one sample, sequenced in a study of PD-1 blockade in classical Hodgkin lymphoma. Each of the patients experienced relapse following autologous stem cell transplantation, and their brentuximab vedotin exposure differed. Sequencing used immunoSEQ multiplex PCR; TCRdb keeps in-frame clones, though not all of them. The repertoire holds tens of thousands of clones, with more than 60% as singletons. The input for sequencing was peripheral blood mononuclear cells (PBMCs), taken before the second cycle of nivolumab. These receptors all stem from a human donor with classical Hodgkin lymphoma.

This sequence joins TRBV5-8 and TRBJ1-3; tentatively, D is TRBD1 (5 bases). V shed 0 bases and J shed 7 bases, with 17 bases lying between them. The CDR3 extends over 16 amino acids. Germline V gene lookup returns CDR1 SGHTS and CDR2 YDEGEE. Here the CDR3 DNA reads TGTGCCAGCAGCTTGGGACAGCCTAAACGAGGGAACACCATATATTTT. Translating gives CASSLGQPKRGNTIYF.

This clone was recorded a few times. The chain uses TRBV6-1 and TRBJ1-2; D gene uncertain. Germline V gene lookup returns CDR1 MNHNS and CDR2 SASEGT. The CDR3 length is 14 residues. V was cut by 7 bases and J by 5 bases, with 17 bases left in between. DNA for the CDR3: TGTGCCAGCAACCCCACCGGGGTCCAGTATGGCTACACCTTC. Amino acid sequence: CASNPTGVQYGYTF.

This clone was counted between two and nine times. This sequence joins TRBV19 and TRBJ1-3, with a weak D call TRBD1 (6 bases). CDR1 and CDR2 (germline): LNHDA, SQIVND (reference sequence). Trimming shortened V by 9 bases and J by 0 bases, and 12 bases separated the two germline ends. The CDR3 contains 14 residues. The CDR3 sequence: CASGTQGSGNTIYF. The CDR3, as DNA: TGTGCCAGCGGCACACAGGGCTCTGGAAACACCATATATTTT.

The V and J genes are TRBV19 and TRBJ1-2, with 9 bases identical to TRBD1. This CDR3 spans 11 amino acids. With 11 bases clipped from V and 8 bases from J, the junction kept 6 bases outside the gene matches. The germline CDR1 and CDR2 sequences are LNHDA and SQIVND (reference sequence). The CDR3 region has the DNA TGTGCCGCAGGACAGGGGTACGGCTACACCTTC. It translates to CAAGQGYGYTF.

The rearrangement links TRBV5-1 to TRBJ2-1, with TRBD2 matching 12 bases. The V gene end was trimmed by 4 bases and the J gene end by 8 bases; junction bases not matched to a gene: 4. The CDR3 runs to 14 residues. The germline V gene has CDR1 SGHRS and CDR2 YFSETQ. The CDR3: CASSLAGGLDEQFF. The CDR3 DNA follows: TGCGCCAGCAGCCTAGCGGGGGGGTTAGATGAGCAGTTCTTC.